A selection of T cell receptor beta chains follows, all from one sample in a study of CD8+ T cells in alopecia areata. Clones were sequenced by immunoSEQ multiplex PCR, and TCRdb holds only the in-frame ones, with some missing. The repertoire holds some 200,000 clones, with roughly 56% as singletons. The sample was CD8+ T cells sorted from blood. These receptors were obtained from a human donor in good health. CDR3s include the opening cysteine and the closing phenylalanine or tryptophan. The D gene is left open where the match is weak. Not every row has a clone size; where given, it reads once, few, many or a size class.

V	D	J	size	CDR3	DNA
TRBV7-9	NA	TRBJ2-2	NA	CASSTRQTGELFF	TGTGCCAGCAGCACAAGACAGACCGGGGAGCTGTTTTTT
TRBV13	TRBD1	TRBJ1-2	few	CASSSSLEGTGGSYGYTF	TGTGCCAGCAGCTCCTCCTTGGAGGGGACAGGGGGCAGCTATGGCTACACCTTC
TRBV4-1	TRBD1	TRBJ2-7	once	CASSQVDRSYEQYF	TGCGCCAGCAGCCAAGTGGACAGGTCCTACGAGCAGTACTTC
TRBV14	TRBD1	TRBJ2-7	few	CASSQHGTGDYEQYF	TGTGCCAGCAGCCAGCACGGGACAGGGGACTACGAGCAGTACTTC
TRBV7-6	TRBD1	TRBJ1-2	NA	CASSLGAGGGNGYTF	TGTGCCAGCAGCTTAGGCGCAGGGGGCGGTAATGGCTACACCTTC
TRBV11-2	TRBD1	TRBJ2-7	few	CASSLGTGGLSSYEQYF	TGTGCCAGCAGCTTAGGGACAGGGGGCTTAAGCTCCTACGAGCAGTACTTC
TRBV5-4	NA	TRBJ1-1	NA	CASSSENLLTEAFF	TGTGCCAGCAGCTCGGAAAATCTTCTCACTGAAGCTTTCTTT
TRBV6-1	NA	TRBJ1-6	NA	CASSGQLNLYNSPLHF	TGTGCCAGCAGTGGCCAGTTAAACCTCTATAATTCACCCCTCCACTTT
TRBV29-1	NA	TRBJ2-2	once	CSSSGGTGELFF	TGCAGCTCCTCCGGGGGCACCGGGGAGCTGTTTTTT
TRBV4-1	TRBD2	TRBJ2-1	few	CASSPLAEGDEQFF	TGCGCCAGCAGCCCGCTAGCGGAAGGCGATGAGCAGTTCTTC
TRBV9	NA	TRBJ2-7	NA	CASSVGQYSYEQYF	TGTGCCAGCAGCGTAGGACAGTACTCCTACGAGCAGTACTTC